This is a list of T cell receptor beta chains from one sample in a study of CD4 and CD8 cells across lung adenocarcinoma regions. One entry per CDR3 protein results from TCRdb running MiXCR on the PCR reads. This table holds around 5,200 distinct CDR3 sequences, about 50% found once. The sample consisted of CD4+ T cells from the margin of a lung tumor. Source of these receptors: a male donor with lung adenocarcinoma. The CD4 and CD8 labels of this study may be unreliable. The CDR3 runs from the conserved cysteine through the conserved F or W.

cdr3_length: 14; v_call: TRBV5-1; j_call: TRBJ1-2; cdr3_aa: CASSMGQGRDGYTF
cdr3_length: 14; v_call: TRBV6-1; j_call: TRBJ2-3; cdr3_aa: CGSTGLAGKDMQYF
cdr3_length: 11; v_call: TRBV10-3; j_call: TRBJ2-1; cdr3_aa: CAISQGNEQFF
cdr3_length: 13; v_call: TRBV6-1; j_call: TRBJ2-1; cdr3_aa: CASSRTGYNEQFF
cdr3_length: 17; v_call: TRBV9; j_call: TRBJ1-1; cdr3_aa: CASSVAPGPGDGTEAFF
cdr3_length: 13; v_call: TRBV11-2; j_call: TRBJ2-1; cdr3_aa: CASSSDRATEQFF
cdr3_length: 17; v_call: TRBV27; j_call: TRBJ2-3; cdr3_aa: CASSPGRRASGKDTQYF
cdr3_length: 14; v_call: TRBV14; j_call: -; cdr3_aa: CASSQVAGGSEQYF
cdr3_length: 14; v_call: TRBV6-1; j_call: TRBJ1-6; cdr3_aa: CASMLGLGNSPLHF
cdr3_length: 13; v_call: TRBV10-3; j_call: TRBJ2-1; cdr3_aa: CAIRAGTSDAQFF
cdr3_length: 14; v_call: TRBV6-2/TRBV6-3; j_call: TRBJ2-5; cdr3_aa: CASSSGQLQETQYF
cdr3_length: 14; v_call: TRBV27; j_call: TRBJ2-1; cdr3_aa: CPSRRVVAWDEQFF
cdr3_length: 13; v_call: TRBV10-1; j_call: TRBJ2-3; cdr3_aa: CARGSGATNIQYF
cdr3_length: 15; v_call: TRBV7-2; j_call: TRBJ2-3; cdr3_aa: CASSLAPFIRDTQYF
cdr3_length: 16; v_call: TRBV10-1; j_call: TRBJ2-5; cdr3_aa: CASSESEGLNQETQYF
cdr3_length: 15; v_call: TRBV6-1; j_call: -; cdr3_aa: CASSEWVVGNNEQYF
cdr3_length: 14; v_call: TRBV6-2/TRBV6-3; j_call: TRBJ2-6; cdr3_aa: CASSYSRGGTVLTF
cdr3_length: 16; v_call: TRBV25-1; j_call: TRBJ2-1; cdr3_aa: CASSEFKGGSYNEQFF
cdr3_length: 17; v_call: TRBV15; j_call: TRBJ2-5; cdr3_aa: CATSRDGTTGSRETQYF
cdr3_length: 16; v_call: TRBV6-5; j_call: -; cdr3_aa: CASSSSSVGGGETQYF
cdr3_length: 17; v_call: TRBV27; j_call: TRBJ2-5; cdr3_aa: CASSPGRLARGTETQYF
cdr3_length: 13; v_call: TRBV6-1; j_call: TRBJ1-1; cdr3_aa: CASSEVKGPEAFF
cdr3_length: 15; v_call: TRBV6-1; j_call: TRBJ2-1; cdr3_aa: CASREQGASTDAQFF
cdr3_length: 20; v_call: TRBV7-2; j_call: TRBJ2-2; cdr3_aa: CASSSRIVAGGALGTGELFF
cdr3_length: 16; v_call: TRBV27; j_call: TRBJ2-4; cdr3_aa: CASSFGSLLAKNIQYF
cdr3_length: 14; v_call: TRBV11-2; j_call: TRBJ2-1; cdr3_aa: CASSLEAGVKEQFF
cdr3_length: 13; v_call: TRBV6-2/TRBV6-3; j_call: TRBJ2-1; cdr3_aa: CASRLVGENEQFF
cdr3_length: 12; v_call: TRBV10-3; j_call: TRBJ1-2; cdr3_aa: CATYRGASGYTF
cdr3_length: 16; v_call: TRBV10-1; j_call: TRBJ2-1; cdr3_aa: CASSDIWTTDYNEQFF
cdr3_length: 16; v_call: TRBV4-1; j_call: TRBJ2-1; cdr3_aa: CASSQARTSTYNEQFF
cdr3_length: 14; v_call: TRBV6-1; j_call: TRBJ1-2; cdr3_aa: CASSEGTGPYGYTF
cdr3_length: 13; v_call: TRBV6-1; j_call: TRBJ1-2; cdr3_aa: CASSPATFGGYTF
cdr3_length: 13; v_call: TRBV6-5; j_call: TRBJ2-4; cdr3_aa: CASSYSFGYIQYF
cdr3_length: 12; v_call: TRBV10-3; j_call: TRBJ2-1; cdr3_aa: CAATGSYNEQFF
cdr3_length: 13; v_call: TRBV6-1; j_call: TRBJ2-5; cdr3_aa: CASSEGSMGTQYF
cdr3_length: 17; v_call: TRBV6-1; j_call: TRBJ1-1; cdr3_aa: CASAPGTKPGQSTEAFF
cdr3_length: 13; v_call: TRBV2; j_call: TRBJ2-5; cdr3_aa: CASSGTEQETQYF
cdr3_length: 13; v_call: TRBV10-2; j_call: TRBJ2-7; cdr3_aa: CASRMTVSYEQYF
cdr3_length: 17; v_call: TRBV27; j_call: -; cdr3_aa: CASSPGRGAPGQDTQYF
cdr3_length: 15; v_call: TRBV4-2; j_call: TRBJ2-5; cdr3_aa: CASSQGRGDQETQYF
cdr3_length: 15; v_call: TRBV25-1; j_call: TRBJ2-3; cdr3_aa: CASSSLAGATDTQYF
cdr3_length: 18; v_call: TRBV6-1; j_call: TRBJ2-1; cdr3_aa: CASSEAGWWTGVNNEQFF
cdr3_length: 15; v_call: TRBV3-1; j_call: -; cdr3_aa: CASSQDYRSSYEQYF
cdr3_length: 15; v_call: TRBV27; j_call: TRBJ1-5; cdr3_aa: CASSKGQFSNQPQHF
cdr3_length: 15; v_call: TRBV10-1; j_call: TRBJ2-3; cdr3_aa: CASGEGIGSKDTQYF
cdr3_length: 15; v_call: TRBV6-5; j_call: TRBJ2-2; cdr3_aa: CASILWARNTGELFF
cdr3_length: 17; v_call: TRBV14; j_call: -; cdr3_aa: CASSQGAGGGGTETQYF
cdr3_length: 20; v_call: TRBV6-1; j_call: TRBJ2-2; cdr3_aa: CASAQEGANVLTFGAGELFF
cdr3_length: 15; v_call: TRBV6-5; j_call: TRBJ2-3; cdr3_aa: CASSYRGSSTDTQYF
cdr3_length: 19; v_call: TRBV10-1; j_call: TRBJ2-3; cdr3_aa: CGTSDCAGLGEGDQDTQYF
cdr3_length: 12; v_call: TRBV6-1; j_call: TRBJ1-2; cdr3_aa: CASSEGAYGYTF
cdr3_length: 15; v_call: TRBV7-2; j_call: TRBJ1-5; cdr3_aa: CASSPIRGSNQPQHF
cdr3_length: 14; v_call: TRBV6-2/TRBV6-3; j_call: TRBJ2-1; cdr3_aa: CASNVMDSYNEQFF
cdr3_length: 14; v_call: TRBV7-2; j_call: TRBJ2-4; cdr3_aa: CASSSSNSKNIQYF
cdr3_length: 15; v_call: TRBV6-5; j_call: TRBJ2-3; cdr3_aa: CARRLQSGIPEEQYF
cdr3_length: 13; v_call: TRBV27; j_call: -; cdr3_aa: CASSFNREETQYF
cdr3_length: 14; v_call: TRBV30; j_call: TRBJ2-3; cdr3_aa: CAWIIAGVADTQYF
cdr3_length: 15; v_call: TRBV6-1; j_call: TRBJ1-2; cdr3_aa: CASRGADSLSYGYTF
cdr3_length: 16; v_call: TRBV27; j_call: TRBJ2-3; cdr3_aa: CASNPLGLEGADTQYF
cdr3_length: 13; v_call: TRBV6-1; j_call: TRBJ1-2; cdr3_aa: CASRLDRGGGYTF